Below, 32 T cell receptor beta chains from the same sample are listed, as sequenced in a study of blood T cell repertoires in COVID-19. Assay: immunoSEQ multiplex PCR; the TCRdb copy retains only in-frame clones and omits some. The table records 350,000 or so clones, approximately 90% of them present only once. Sequenced input: peripheral blood. The receptors were sampled from an older woman with COVID-19, enrolled during active disease.

The CDR3 DNA reads TGTGCCAGCATGCAGGGCCTCTATGGCTACACCTTC. This sequence encodes CASMQGLYGYTF. The V and J genes are TRBV12-3 or TRBV12-4 and TRBJ1-2, with D possibly matching TRBD1 (5 bases). V was shortened by 7 bases and J by 4 bases, with 10 bases between the two germline ends. This CDR3 is built from 12 residues.

This sequence joins TRBV19 and TRBJ1-2; 8 bases align to TRBD1. Germline V gene lookup returns CDR1 LNHDA and CDR2 SQIVND (reference sequence). The J segment lost 4 bases and the V segment lost 0 bases, leaving 7 bases of the junction unmatched. This CDR3 has 16 residues. CDR3 region: CASSIDRTGTRYGYTF. Written as DNA, the CDR3 is TGTGCCAGTAGTATAGATCGGACAGGGACGCGCTATGGCTACACCTTC.

In this sample, this clone turned up a few times. The chain recombines TRBV5-1 with TRBJ1-2, with D perhaps TRBD1 (5 bases). This CDR3 spans 18 amino acids. Germline V gene data show CDR1 as SGHRS and CDR2 as YFSETQ. The germline V and J ends were trimmed by 1 base and 3 bases, with 22 bases remaining between them. The chain's CDR3 is CASSLRFRTPGGDYGYTF. The CDR3 DNA reads as TGCGCCAGCAGCTTGCGTTTCCGGACACCGGGGGGAGACTATGGCTACACCTTC.

V usage is TRBV7-3 and J usage is TRBJ2-1, with a tentative D call TRBD1 (5 bases). The V end was cut by 2 bases, the J end by 3 bases, with 11 bases between. The germline CDR1 and CDR2 sequences are SGHTA and FQGTGA. This CDR3 comprises 15 residues. DNA for the CDR3: TGTGCCAGCAGCTTACACAGGTCCTTCTACAATGAGCAGTTCTTC. This gives the protein CASSLHRSFYNEQFF.

This chain links TRBV3-1 (or the pseudogene TRBV3-2) with TRBJ1-5; weak D call: TRBD1 (6 bases). CDR1 and CDR2 (germline): LGHDT, YNNKEL (reference sequence). Trimming removed 5 bases from V and 6 bases from J, with 17 bases in between. The CDR3 is 15 amino acids. Here the CDR3 reads CASSYGTPGIQPQHF. The CDR3 coding sequence is TGTGCCAGCAGCTACGGGACACCGGGAATTCAGCCCCAGCATTTT.

The chain carries TRBV5-1 and TRBJ2-7; 10 bases agree with TRBD1. V shed 4 bases and J 3 bases; nucleotides not matched to a gene: 7. This CDR3 is 15 amino acids long. Germline assignment: CDR1 SGHRS and CDR2 YFSETQ. CDR3 coding DNA: TGCGCCAGCAGCCCGCGGGACAGGGGAGGCTACGAGCAGTACTTC. The encoded protein is CASSPRDRGGYEQYF.

This chain's CDR3 is CASSQRQGTYGYTF. As DNA, the CDR3 is TGTGCCAGCAGCCAAAGACAGGGTACCTATGGCTACACCTTC. V usage is TRBV4-2 and J usage is TRBJ1-2; 7 bases fit TRBD1. V lost 2 bases and J lost 4; bases outside the gene matches: 4. CDR1 is LGHNA, CDR2 YNFKEQ, per germline. This CDR3 has 14 amino acids.

The J gene is TRBJ2-2, the V gene TRBV9; D not resolved. The CDR3 is made up of 13 amino acids. CDR1 is SGDLS and CDR2 is YYNGEE in the germline V gene. V was cut by 0 bases and J by 6 bases, with 6 bases left in between. This chain's CDR3 is CASSVVESGELFF. CDR3 DNA sequence: TGTGCCAGCAGCGTAGTAGAGTCCGGGGAGCTGTTTTTT.

J is TRBJ1-2 and V is TRBV4-1, with a tentative D call TRBD1 (6 bases). CDR1 is MGHRA, CDR2 YSYEKL, per germline. Trimming removed 5 bases at V and 4 bases at J, with 17 bases between. The CDR3 is 15 amino acids. CDR3 loop: CASSSPDTGSYGYTF. Here the CDR3 DNA reads TGCGCCAGCAGCTCACCCGATACAGGGTCCTATGGCTACACCTTC.

The V call is TRBV5-1, the J call TRBJ1-3; TRBD1 might be the D (5 bases). There are 12 residues in the CDR3. V lost 4 bases to trimming and J lost 4 bases, with 6 bases between them. Germline assignment: CDR1 SGHRS and CDR2 YFSETQ. CDR3 coding DNA: TGCGCCAGCAGCGACAGCGGAAACACCATATATTTT. Translated: CASSDSGNTIYF.

This chain links TRBV28 with TRBJ1-6; 9 bases match TRBD1. CDR1 MDHEN and CDR2 SYDVKM come from the germline V gene. CDR3 length: 18 amino acids. Unmatched junction bases numbered 7, after V lost 3 bases and J lost 1 base. CDR3 amino acids: CASSFGSGQGSYNSPLHF. For the CDR3, the DNA is TGTGCCAGCAGTTTTGGGTCGGGACAGGGTTCCTATAATTCACCCCTCCACTTT.

The chain is built from TRBV2 and TRBJ2-2; 9 nucleotides align to TRBD1. V dropped 6 bases and J dropped 3; count of bases not matched to a gene: 5. The CDR3 extends over 15 amino acids. Per germline, CDR1 SNHLY and CDR2 FYNNEI. CDR3 sequence: CASRAGTGYTGELFF. In nucleotides, the CDR3 is TGTGCCAGCAGAGCCGGGACAGGGTACACCGGGGAGCTGTTTTTT.

V and J are TRBV14 and TRBJ1-4, with D perhaps matching TRBD1 (6 bases). The CDR3 is made up of 16 amino acids. The V and J ends lost 0 bases and 3 bases respectively, with 11 bases between them. Per the germline V gene, CDR1 is SGHDN and CDR2 is FVKESK. Here the CDR3 DNA reads TGTGCCAGCAGCCAAGATGGGGCAGGGGCTAATGAAAAACTGTTTTTT. Translated: CASSQDGAGANEKLFF.

The J gene is TRBJ1-5, the V gene TRBV30; D is possibly TRBD1 (5 bases). Germline V gene data show CDR1 as GTSNPN and CDR2 as SVGIG (reference sequence). Trimming cost V 2 bases and J 2 bases, with 10 bases left between them. This CDR3 contains 14 residues. CDR3 region: CAWSYGGGNQPQHF. The CDR3 DNA sequence: TGTGCCTGGAGTTACGGGGGAGGCAATCAGCCCCAGCATTTT.

V usage is TRBV29-1 and J usage is TRBJ2-7, with TRBD1 as a possible D gene (6 bases). In germline, CDR1 is SQVTM, CDR2 ANQGSEA. The V end lost 4 bases, the J end lost 6 bases, and 13 bases lay between the germline ends. The CDR3 extends over 12 amino acids. Here the CDR3 DNA reads TGCAGCGTTGGGCAAGGGGGACCCGAGCAGTACTTC. Its translation is CSVGQGGPEQYF.

The chain employs TRBV19 and TRBJ2-1; unclear D gene. CDR3 length equals 11 residues. V was cut by 6 bases and J by 4 bases, with 4 bases left in between. CDR1 is LNHDA and CDR2 is SQIVND in the germline V gene (reference sequence). This chain's CDR3 is CASSRYNEQFF. The CDR3 DNA sequence: TGTGCCAGTAGCAGATACAATGAGCAGTTCTTC.

This chain uses TRBV25-1 with TRBJ1-2; possible D gene TRBD1, 5 bases. The CDR3 consists of 13 residues. From germline, CDR1 is MGHDK and CDR2 SYGVNS. V was trimmed by 4 bases and J by 4 bases, leaving 10 bases between them. CDR3 sequence: CASSVQDFYGYTF. The CDR3 DNA reads as TGTGCCAGCAGTGTACAGGATTTCTATGGCTACACCTTC.

The chain links TRBV6-5 to TRBJ2-7; 8 bases match TRBD2. Germline loops: CDR1 MNHEY, CDR2 SVGAGI. This CDR3 comprises 14 residues. V lost 0 bases, J lost 3 bases, and 1 base stayed unmatched. CDR3 loop: CASSYSRGVYEQYF. For the CDR3, the DNA is TGTGCCAGCAGTTACTCGCGGGGGGTCTACGAGCAGTACTTC.

V usage is TRBV27 and J usage is TRBJ1-6; D is unresolved. From germline, CDR1 is MNHEY and CDR2 SMNVEV (reference sequence). Trimming took 0 bases from V and 0 from J, leaving 6 bases between them. This CDR3 comprises 16 residues. The CDR3 reads CASSLSPFSYNSPLHF. CDR3 sequence (DNA): TGTGCCAGCAGTTTATCTCCTTTCTCCTATAATTCACCCCTCCACTTT.

The rearrangement uses TRBV4-2 and TRBJ1-2, with 7 bases fitting TRBD1. Trimming took 3 bases from V and 2 from J; bases not matched to a gene: 6. This CDR3 spans 15 amino acids. Germline V gene sequence: CDR1 LGHNA, CDR2 YNFKEQ. The CDR3 loop is CASSHENRGNYGYTF. The CDR3 DNA reads TGTGCCAGCAGCCATGAGAACAGGGGAAACTATGGCTACACCTTC.

The V and J genes are TRBV11-2 and TRBJ1-5; 7 nucleotides agree with TRBD1. Per germline, CDR1 SGHAT and CDR2 FQNNGV. Trimming removed 1 base from V and 7 bases from J; junction bases left unmatched: 7. CDR3 length: 15 residues. This CDR3 is CASSLGQGGNQPQHF. In DNA form, the CDR3 reads TGTGCCAGCAGCTTAGGACAGGGAGGAAACCAGCCCCAGCATTTT.

V gene TRBV18 combines with J gene TRBJ1-2, with TRBD1 matching 10 bases. This CDR3 region has 17 residues. Looked up from germline, CDR1 is KGHSH and CDR2 is LQKENI. J was trimmed by 3 bases and V by 3 bases; bases with no gene match: 10. The CDR3 DNA is TGTGCCAGCTCACCCCCGGGACAGGGGATACTTGACTATGGCTACACCTTC. This codes for CASSPPGQGILDYGYTF.

The chain couples TRBV6-5 to TRBJ2-7; D call uncertain. Germline V gives CDR1 MNHEY, CDR2 SVGAGI. Trimming took 2 bases from V and 1 from J, leaving 9 bases between them. This CDR3 contains 14 residues. CDR3 sequence reads: CASSYGSYSYEQYF. DNA for the CDR3: TGTGCCAGCAGTTACGGTTCCTATTCCTACGAGCAGTACTTC.

This chain links TRBV5-4 with TRBJ1-1; D is ambiguous. Germline V gives CDR1 SGHNT, CDR2 YYREEE (reference sequence). V lost 1 base, J lost 5 bases, and 12 bases lay in between. This CDR3 spans 14 amino acids. CDR3 sequence reads: CASSLFWRGTEAFF. CDR3 bases: TGTGCCAGCAGCTTGTTCTGGCGAGGGACTGAAGCTTTCTTT.

The chain employs TRBV18 and TRBJ1-1; 7 bases map to TRBD1. Looked up from germline, CDR1 is KGHSH and CDR2 is LQKENI. The CDR3 runs to 14 residues. Trimming took 3 bases from V and 5 from J; bases not matched to a gene: 6. Here the CDR3 reads CASSPSQGETEAFF. Here the CDR3 DNA reads TGTGCCAGCTCACCCAGCCAGGGGGAAACTGAAGCTTTCTTT.

This chain connects TRBV6-5 to TRBJ1-3, with 8 bases aligning to TRBD1. Germline loops: CDR1 MNHEY, CDR2 SVGAGI. This CDR3 has 14 amino acids. The trim removed 10 bases at V and 4 bases at J, leaving 9 bases unmatched. In DNA, the CDR3 is TGTGCCAATCTAGACAGGGGCTTAGGAAACACCATATATTTT. Translation: CANLDRGLGNTIYF.

This clone has a handful of counts. The chain carries TRBV12-3 or TRBV12-4 and TRBJ1-1; weak D call: TRBD1 (5 bases). The CDR3 loop spans 12 amino acids. V lost 1 base and J lost 7, with 7 bases in between. In DNA, the CDR3 is TGTGCCAGCAGTTTAGTGGGGGGTGAAGCTTTCTTT. Its translation: CASSLVGGEAFF.

This chain joins TRBV2 and TRBJ2-3; possible D gene TRBD2, 8 bases. V was shortened by 9 bases and J by 5 bases, with 24 bases between the two germline ends. Germline values: CDR1 SNHLY, CDR2 FYNNEI. The CDR3 length is 16 residues. The CDR3 DNA is TGTGCCAGTCGACAGGGAATCGGGGGGGCGGTAGATACGCAGTATTTT. Translating gives CASRQGIGGAVDTQYF.

Note on this clone: A read error may account for a junction end that differs from germline. V and J are TRBV19 and TRBJ1-1; D remains ambiguous. The CDR3 loop spans 15 amino acids. Per germline, CDR1 LNHDA and CDR2 SQIVND (reference sequence). The chain's CDR3 is CASSYSGEMKTEAFF. In DNA, the CDR3 is TGTGCCAGTAGTTATAGCGGAGAGATGAAGACTGAAGCTTTCTTT.

This chain links TRBV5-7 with TRBJ1-4; D is perhaps TRBD1 (5 bases). TRBV5-7 is designated an ORF whose function remains uncertain. CDR3 length: 15 residues. Trimming cost V 1 base and J 8 bases, with 15 bases left between them. The CDR3 DNA reads as TGTGCCAGCAGCTTGAAGGGACGGGAGGGGGAAAAACTGTTTTTT. Translation gives CASSLKGREGEKLFF.

On this clone itself: Other DNA sequences in this specimen translate into the identical CDR3. The gene calls are TRBV5-1 and TRBJ1-2; D perhaps matches TRBD1 (6 bases). The germline V gene encodes CDR1 SGHRS and CDR2 YFSETQ. The CDR3 is 13 amino acids. Trimming pared 4 bases from V and 8 bases from J, leaving 15 bases between. CDR3 in amino acids: CASSPGQGYGYTF. The CDR3 region has the DNA TGCGCCAGCAGCCCCGGGCAGGGGTACGGCTACACCTTC.

V usage is TRBV9 and J usage is TRBJ2-2; 12 nucleotides line up with TRBD2. Germline CDR1 is SGDLS and CDR2 is YYNGEE. CDR3 size: 16 residues. Germline trimming cut 0 bases from V and 6 bases from J; bases unmatched to any gene: 3. In DNA, the CDR3 is TGTGCCAGCAGCGTAGGTCTAGCGGGGGGGCCCGGGGAGCTGTTTTTT. This translates into CASSVGLAGGPGELFF.